Shown below are 11 T cell receptor beta chains from a single sample sequenced in a study of blood T cell repertoires in COVID-19. Only in-frame clones appear in the TCRdb table, and some are missing; sequencing was by immunoSEQ multiplex PCR. The data show some 140,000 clones, 60% to 85% seen once. The sample taken for sequencing was peripheral blood. Source of these receptors: a man aged 80 or over with acute or convalescent COVID-19.

The chain links TRBV6-5 to TRBJ1-1; weak D call: TRBD1 (5 bases). The CDR3 is made up of 13 amino acids. Germline lookup yields CDR1 MNHEY and CDR2 SVGAGI. The germline V and J ends were trimmed by 2 bases and 5 bases, with 9 bases remaining between them. CDR3 sequence reads: CASSYNGGTEAFF. The CDR3 DNA reads as TGTGCCAGCAGTTACAACGGGGGGACTGAAGCTTTCTTT.

The chain employs TRBV13 and TRBJ2-1; TRBD2 aligns across 9 bases. Losses at the gene ends were 6 bases for V and 0 bases for J; bases not matched to a gene: 9. Germline V lookup: CDR1 PRHDT, CDR2 FYEKMQ (reference sequence). The CDR3 loop spans 17 amino acids. The CDR3 DNA is TGTGCCAGCAGACATTCTAGCGGGGCGAGCTCCTACAATGAGCAGTTCTTC. It specifies CASRHSSGASSYNEQFF.

This sequence joins TRBV5-1 and TRBJ2-3, with D maybe TRBD2 (6 bases). Per germline, CDR1 SGHRS and CDR2 YFSETQ. The V and J ends lost 0 bases and 3 bases respectively, with 11 bases between them. This CDR3 spans 15 amino acids. The CDR3 DNA reads as TGCGCCAGCAGCTTGGATGGAGGGAAGACAGATACGCAGTATTTT. It encodes CASSLDGGKTDTQYF.

The chain is built from TRBV3-1 (or the pseudogene TRBV3-2) and TRBJ2-2; 9 nucleotides align to TRBD1. V lost 4 bases and J lost 6; bases outside the gene matches: 6. The CDR3 runs 15 residues. Germline V gives CDR1 LGHDT, CDR2 YNNKEL (reference sequence). The CDR3 region has the DNA TGTGCCAGCAGCCGGCGGGACAGGGACCCCGGGGAGCTGTTTTTT. Translating it yields CASSRRDRDPGELFF.

This chain connects TRBV5-1 to TRBJ1-2, with D possibly matching TRBD1 (6 bases). The germline V gene has CDR1 SGHRS and CDR2 YFSETQ. There are 14 residues in the CDR3. V was cut by 4 bases and J by 3 bases, with 13 bases left in between. CDR3 amino acids: CASSPTAGDYGYTF. As DNA, the CDR3 is TGCGCCAGCAGCCCGACGGCAGGGGACTATGGCTACACCTTC. The full variable domain, completed using reference TRBV5-1 and TRBJ1-2, is KAGVTQTPRYLIKTRGQQVTLSCSPISGHRSVSWYQQTPGQGLQFLFEYFSETQRNKGNFPGRFSGRQFSNSRSEMNVSTLELGDSALYLCASSPTAGDYGYTFGSGTRLTVV.

This clone was recorded a few times. CDR3: CASNALWGPGGYTF. The CDR3 DNA sequence: TGTGCCAGCAACGCACTTTGGGGGCCCGGTGGCTACACCTTC. J is TRBJ1-2 and V is TRBV6-5, with D perhaps matching TRBD1 (6 bases). The CDR3 extends over 14 amino acids. The V and J ends lost 7 bases and 7 bases respectively, with 19 bases between them. CDR1 MNHEY and CDR2 SVGAGI come from the germline V gene.

The chain has TRBV28 and TRBJ1-2, with TRBD1 as a possible D gene (6 bases). The CDR3 is made up of 17 amino acids. Per germline, CDR1 MDHEN and CDR2 SYDVKM. Deletions cut 1 base from V and 3 bases from J, with 18 bases between. The CDR3: CASSLSGVGRPYYGYTF. Here the CDR3 DNA reads TGTGCCAGCAGTTTATCAGGGGTCGGACGGCCTTACTATGGCTACACCTTC.

V and J are TRBV12-5 and TRBJ1-5; D uncertain. Germline V gene data show CDR1 as LGHNT and CDR2 as FRNRAP. There are 11 residues in the CDR3. V was clipped by 6 bases and J by 4 bases, with 4 bases between them. The CDR3 DNA sequence: TGTGCTAGTGGCGGTAATCAGCCCCAGCATTTT. This gives the protein CASGGNQPQHF.

V and J are TRBV27 and TRBJ2-5; D gene unclear. V was cut by 3 bases and J by 1 base, with 9 bases left in between. CDR1 MNHEY and CDR2 SMNVEV come from the germline V gene (reference sequence). This CDR3 spans 14 amino acids. The CDR3 region has the DNA TGTGCCAGCAGTTTGCAGTGGGCCCAAGAGACCCAGTACTTC. It specifies CASSLQWAQETQYF.

V usage is TRBV10-2 and J usage is TRBJ1-2; 7 bases align to TRBD1. The CDR3 runs 13 residues. The germline V gene has CDR1 WSHSY and CDR2 SAAADI. Trimming took 10 bases from V and 2 from J; bases not matched to a gene: 7. The CDR3 here is CAIHTGENYGYTF. For the CDR3, the DNA is TGCGCCATCCATACAGGGGAGAACTATGGCTACACCTTC.

V gene TRBV6-5 combines with J gene TRBJ1-1, with D possibly TRBD1 on 5 matching bases. CDR1 MNHEY and CDR2 SVGAGI come from the germline V gene. This CDR3 contains 15 residues. Trimming cost V 6 bases and J 1 base, with 15 bases left between them. CDR3: CASSWGGTKNTEAFF. CDR3 nucleotide sequence: TGTGCCAGCAGCTGGGGGGGGACGAAGAACACTGAAGCTTTCTTT.